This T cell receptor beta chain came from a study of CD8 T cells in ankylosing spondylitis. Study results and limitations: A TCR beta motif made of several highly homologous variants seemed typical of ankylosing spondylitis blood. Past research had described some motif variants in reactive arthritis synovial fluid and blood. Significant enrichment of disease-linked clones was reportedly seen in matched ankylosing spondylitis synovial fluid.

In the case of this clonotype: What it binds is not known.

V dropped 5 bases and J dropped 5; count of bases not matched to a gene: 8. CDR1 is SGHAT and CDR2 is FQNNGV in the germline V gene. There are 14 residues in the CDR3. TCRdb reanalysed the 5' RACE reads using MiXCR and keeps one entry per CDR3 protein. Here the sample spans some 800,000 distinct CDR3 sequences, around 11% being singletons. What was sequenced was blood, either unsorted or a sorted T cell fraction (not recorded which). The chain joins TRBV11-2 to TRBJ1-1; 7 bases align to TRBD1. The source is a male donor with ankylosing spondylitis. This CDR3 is CASSLGQASTEAFF. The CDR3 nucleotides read TGTGCCAGCAGCCTTGGACAGGCCTCTACTGAAGCTTTCTTT.